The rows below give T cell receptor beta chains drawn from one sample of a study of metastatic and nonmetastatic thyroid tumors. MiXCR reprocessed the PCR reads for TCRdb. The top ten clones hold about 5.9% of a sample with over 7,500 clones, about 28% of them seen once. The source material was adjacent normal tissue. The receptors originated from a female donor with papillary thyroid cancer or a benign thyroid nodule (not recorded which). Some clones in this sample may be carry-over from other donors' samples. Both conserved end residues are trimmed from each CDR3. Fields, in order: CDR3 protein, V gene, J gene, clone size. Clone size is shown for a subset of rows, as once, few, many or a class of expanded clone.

ASSVPGSYNSPLH,TRBV2,TRBJ1-6,-
ASNKGQGNTIY,TRBV19,TRBJ1-3,many
ASSLSFLEGSPLH,TRBV13,TRBJ1-6,-
SARLANYEQY,TRBV20-1,TRBJ2-7,many
ASSPPGQPSAF,TRBV19,TRBJ1-1,-
ASSVGGSGSGTDTQY,TRBV9,TRBJ2-3,-
ASSYSGRADTGELF,TRBV5-1,TRBJ2-2,-
ASSLGSVYEQF,TRBV11-2,TRBJ2-1,-
ASSPGTLEQY,TRBV6-2/TRBV6-3,TRBJ2-7,-
ASSQQEQAYNEQF,TRBV11-2,TRBJ2-1,few
ASCLFPRCTEAF,TRBV28,TRBJ1-1,-
SATRGQGSNQPQH,TRBV20-1,TRBJ1-5,-
ASRTGTSGYNEQF,TRBV28,TRBJ2-1,-
SARDPGYPNYGYT,TRBV20-1,TRBJ1-2,medium-sized
ASIMGGDSPLH,TRBV2,TRBJ1-6,-
ASSEAGGKLF,TRBV6-1,TRBJ1-4,many
ATGTSGRVGRETQY,TRBV6-1,TRBJ2-5,-
ASSDPKGGAAYEQY,TRBV6-1,TRBJ2-7,-
ASRVTWTNEKLF,TRBV2,TRBJ1-4,medium-sized
ASNPGAVYEQY,TRBV28,TRBJ2-7,medium-sized
ASGPRAGAETQY,TRBV27,TRBJ2-5,few
ASSITSGIRSYEQY,TRBV11-2,TRBJ2-7,-
ASSSTREQF,TRBV5-6,TRBJ2-1,medium-sized
ASSPNRGNTIY,TRBV18,TRBJ1-3,-
SAPSLDGTDTQY,TRBV20-1,TRBJ2-3,-
ASSSRGGTGNQPQH,TRBV5-5,TRBJ1-5,-
ASSPSITEAF,TRBV18,TRBJ1-1,-
ASSLKLNYEQY,TRBV7-2,TRBJ2-7,medium-sized
ATSAGTSGSRGGELF,TRBV24-1,TRBJ2-2,-
SASFWNTEAF,TRBV20-1,TRBJ1-1,-
SARDSGAGGPLNEQF,TRBV20-1,TRBJ2-1,-
ASSYAAGEQF,TRBV6-2/TRBV6-3,TRBJ2-1,few
ASSEVSYYGYT,TRBV6-1,TRBJ1-2,-
ASSLSTQGRNEQF,TRBV27,TRBJ2-1,few
ASSQSGQGGANVLT,TRBV11-1,TRBJ2-6,-
ASSIGRAPLH,TRBV28,TRBJ1-6,-
ASSRTVSSYEQY,TRBV19,TRBJ2-7,-
ASKIGLAYNEQF,TRBV10-2,TRBJ2-1,few
SARDPGLGYEQY,TRBV20-1,TRBJ2-7,-
ATSREWGGTDTQY,TRBV15,TRBJ2-3,-
ASSLDRGGYGYT,TRBV11-2,TRBJ1-2,-
ASSPPGQGNEKLF,TRBV28,TRBJ1-4,-
ASSHHSQGAISNQPQH,TRBV7-2,TRBJ1-5,medium-sized
ASSMGPGPPET,TRBV5-6,TRBJ1-2,-
ASSLVHSTDTQY,TRBV7-3,TRBJ2-3,-
ASSPYRETQY,TRBV3-1,TRBJ2-5,medium-sized
ANSPGEGITYEQY,TRBV28,TRBJ2-7,-
ASRRGGTDYGYT,TRBV6-2/TRBV6-3,TRBJ1-2,large
AWSVPGELF,TRBV30,TRBJ2-2,medium-sized
ASSSPTQLTSGWEVEQF,TRBV6-2/TRBV6-3,TRBJ2-1,-